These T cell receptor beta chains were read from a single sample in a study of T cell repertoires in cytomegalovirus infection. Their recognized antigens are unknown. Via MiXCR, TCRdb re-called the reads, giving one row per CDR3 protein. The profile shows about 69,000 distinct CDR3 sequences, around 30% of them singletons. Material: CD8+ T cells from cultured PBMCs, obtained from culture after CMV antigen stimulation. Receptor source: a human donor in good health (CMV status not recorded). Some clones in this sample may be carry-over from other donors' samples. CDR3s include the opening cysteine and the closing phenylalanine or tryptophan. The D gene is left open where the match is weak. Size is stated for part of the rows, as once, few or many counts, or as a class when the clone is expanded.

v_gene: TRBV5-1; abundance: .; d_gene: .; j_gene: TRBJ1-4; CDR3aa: CASRAGYNEKLFF; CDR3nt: TGCGCCAGCCGGGCAGGATACAATGAAAAACTGTTTTTT
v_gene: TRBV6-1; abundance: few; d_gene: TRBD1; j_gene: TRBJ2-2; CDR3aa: CASIPRDRLSGELFF; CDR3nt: TGTGCCAGCATCCCCCGGGACAGATTGTCCGGGGAGCTGTTTTTT
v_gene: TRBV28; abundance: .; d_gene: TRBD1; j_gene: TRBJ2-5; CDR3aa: CASSTHRQGTEETQYF; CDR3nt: TGTGCCAGCAGTACCCATCGACAGGGGACCGAAGAGACCCAGTACTTC
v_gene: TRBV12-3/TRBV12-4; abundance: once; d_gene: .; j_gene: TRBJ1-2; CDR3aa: CASSGPLEHYGYTF; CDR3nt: TGTGCCAGCAGTGGACCCCTCGAGCACTATGGCTACACCTTC
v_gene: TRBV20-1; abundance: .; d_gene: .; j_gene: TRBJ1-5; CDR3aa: CSALDTAGGNQPQHF; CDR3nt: TGCAGTGCTCTCGACACAGCTGGGGGGAATCAGCCCCAGCATTTT
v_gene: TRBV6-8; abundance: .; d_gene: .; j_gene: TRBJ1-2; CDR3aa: CACQGPDYGYTF; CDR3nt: TGTGCCTGCCAGGGGCCCGACTATGGCTACACCTTC
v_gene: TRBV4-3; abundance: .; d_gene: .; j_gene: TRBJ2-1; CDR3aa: CASSQESGPNSYNEQFF; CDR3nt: TGCGCCAGCAGCCAAGAGTCGGGACCGAACTCCTACAATGAGCAGTTCTTC
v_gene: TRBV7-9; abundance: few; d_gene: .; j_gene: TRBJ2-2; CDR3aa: CASSKQGVFGTGELFF; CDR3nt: TGTGCCAGCAGCAAGCAGGGAGTTTTCGGCACCGGGGAGCTGTTTTTT
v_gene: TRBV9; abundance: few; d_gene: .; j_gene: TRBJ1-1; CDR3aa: CASSAGGDSRVTEAFF; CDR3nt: TGTGCCAGCAGTGCCGGGGGGGACTCTAGGGTCACTGAAGCTTTCTTT
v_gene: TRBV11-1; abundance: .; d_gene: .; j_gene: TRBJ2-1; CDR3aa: CASSFWTANEQFF; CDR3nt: TGTGCCAGCAGCTTTTGGACAGCCAATGAGCAGTTCTTC
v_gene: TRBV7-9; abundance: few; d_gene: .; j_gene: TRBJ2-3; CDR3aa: CASSSGGTDTQYF; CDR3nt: TGTGCCAGCAGCTCAGGGGGCACAGATACGCAGTATTTT
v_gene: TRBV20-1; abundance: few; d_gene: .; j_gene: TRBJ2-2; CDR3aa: CSAPLDGTGELFF; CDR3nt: TGCAGTGCCCCTCTGGATGGAACCGGGGAGCTGTTTTTT